This T cell receptor (beta chain) was captured in a study of cytomegalovirus exposure and HLA in healthy donors. Study outcomes and limitations: CMV serostatus stood as the only immune exposure information on hand.

This clone was seen a few times. Its target is not known. After removal of 3 bases from V and 3 bases from J, the junction contained 4 bases not matched to a gene. Per germline, CDR1 MNHNS and CDR2 SASEGT. The length of the CDR3 is 15 residues. With 60 Vbeta and 13 Jbeta primers, the PCR was carried out. The data were produced by immunoSEQ multiplex PCR, yet TCRdb's version contains in-frame clones alone and is incomplete. The sample includes approximately 180,000 clones, 84% of them seen just once. The rearrangement links TRBV6-1 to TRBJ2-7; 11 nucleotides line up with TRBD1. The source of this sequence is a girl between 10 and 17 years old in good health and CMV-seropositive. Sample: PBMCs. The CDR3 is CASSDGTGGFYEQYF. The DNA for the CDR3 is TGTGCCAGCAGTGACGGGACAGGGGGTTTCTACGAGCAGTACTTC.